Presented here are 32 T cell receptor beta chains from one specimen sequenced in a study of cytomegalovirus exposure and HLA in healthy donors. Using immunoSEQ multiplex PCR, the repertoire was profiled, and TCRdb retains in-frame clones only, with some absent. The sample lists some 86,000 clones, roughly 93% seen once, with approximately 3.8% in the top ten. Sequenced input: PBMCs. These receptors were taken from a woman aged 25-40 years in good health and CMV-seronegative.

V and J are TRBV7-2 and TRBJ1-6; a weak D match, TRBD1 (5 bases). Germline V gene sequence: CDR1 SGHTA, CDR2 FQGNSA. The CDR3 contains 15 residues. V lost 1 base and J lost 7, with 11 bases in between. CDR3 nucleotide sequence: TGTGCCAGCAGCTTAGGGGGGGTCGAAAATTCACCCCTCCACTTT. Translated, it gives CASSLGGVENSPLHF.

The chain links TRBV6-5 to TRBJ1-2; D is unresolved. V shed 0 bases and J shed 4 bases, with 9 bases lying between them. Germline V gives CDR1 MNHEY, CDR2 SVGAGI. The CDR3 is 14 residues long. CDR3 protein: CASSYSGGIYGYTF. The CDR3 DNA follows: TGTGCCAGCAGTTACTCCGGAGGGATCTATGGCTACACCTTC.

The chain uses TRBV7-3 and TRBJ2-3, with 7 nucleotides matching TRBD2. The junction had 5 bases not matched to a gene; V was cut back by 6 bases and J by 5 bases. The CDR3 is 13 residues long. Germline V gene lookup returns CDR1 SGHTA and CDR2 FQGTGA. The CDR3 nucleotides read TGTGCCAGCAGTGCCCCGGGGGGAGATACGCAGTATTTT. This sequence encodes CASSAPGGDTQYF.

The chain recombines TRBV6-5 with TRBJ2-3; D perhaps matches TRBD2 (6 bases). The CDR3 contains 15 residues. Trimming left V 4 bases short and J 3 bases short, with 14 bases between. The V gene's germline CDR1 is MNHEY and CDR2 SVGAGI. DNA for the CDR3: TGTGCCAGCAGTTTACTAGCCGGTAATACAGATACGCAGTATTTT. It encodes CASSLLAGNTDTQYF.

The chain joins TRBV4-2 to TRBJ2-5, with TRBD1 identical over 12 bases. Unmatched junction bases numbered 6, after V lost 0 bases and J lost 4 bases. CDR1 is LGHNA and CDR2 is YNFKEQ in the germline V gene. The CDR3 sequence is 17 residues long. CDR3 coding DNA: TGTGCCAGCAGCCAAGATCGGGACAGGGGGCGGTCAGAGACCCAGTACTTC. Translated: CASSQDRDRGRSETQYF.

This clone was counted a few times. The chain recombines TRBV28 with TRBJ1-6, with a tentative D call TRBD1 (5 bases). V lost 5 bases to trimming and J lost 13 bases, with 9 bases between them. CDR1 MDHEN and CDR2 SYDVKM come from the germline V gene. The CDR3 totals 11 residues. CDR3 DNA sequence: TGTGCCAGCAGTGCCTCAGGGCCCCTCCACTTT. Translating gives CASSASGPLHF.

The rearrangement uses TRBV30 and TRBJ2-2; TRBD1 matches at 10 bases. This CDR3 has 13 amino acids. Germline V gives CDR1 GTSNPN, CDR2 SVGIG (reference sequence). The CDR3 DNA is TGTGCTTCCGACAGGGGGCAGGGCGGGGAGCTGTTTTTT. This translates into CASDRGQGGELFF.

The rearrangement links TRBV15 to TRBJ2-1; 9 bases map to TRBD2. The germline CDR1 and CDR2 sequences are LNHNV and YYDKDF (reference sequence). J was trimmed by 10 bases and V by 0 bases; bases with no gene match: 7. This CDR3 contains 15 residues. CDR3 in amino acids: CATSRDRLTSGEQFF. CDR3 sequence (DNA): TGTGCCACCAGCAGAGATCGGCTGACTAGCGGCGAGCAGTTCTTC.

The CDR3 bases are TGTGCCAGCAGCGTAGGAGGAGGGAAGTACACAGATACGCAGTATTTT. Its translation: CASSVGGGKYTDTQYF. This rearrangement joins TRBV9 to TRBJ2-3; D possibly corresponds to TRBD2 (6 bases). Germline CDR1 SGDLS, CDR2 YYNGEE. V dropped 0 bases and J dropped 2 bases, with 13 bases sitting between them. This CDR3 is 16 amino acids long.

The rearrangement joins TRBV30 to TRBJ1-3; unclear D gene. The V gene lost 4 bases and the J gene lost 7 bases, with 8 bases spanning the gap. The germline gives CDR1 GTSNPN, CDR2 SVGIG (reference sequence). The CDR3 sequence is 11 residues long. The CDR3 DNA reads TGTGCCTGGATTGGACTCAACACCATATATTTT. It specifies CAWIGLNTIYF.

The V and J genes are TRBV5-1 and TRBJ2-7; 11 bases fit TRBD1. The CDR3 has 16 residues. The V segment lost 3 bases and the J segment 0 bases; nucleotides outside the gene matches: 5. CDR1 SGHRS and CDR2 YFSETQ come from the germline V gene. Here the CDR3 reads CASSSTGTGGSYEQYF. In nucleotides, the CDR3 is TGCGCCAGCAGCTCCACCGGGACAGGGGGCTCCTACGAGCAGTACTTC.

The chain combines TRBV28 with TRBJ2-2; a possible D gene is TRBD2 (6 bases). CDR1 and CDR2 from the germline V gene are MDHEN and SYDVKM. Trimming stripped 1 base from V and 7 bases from J, with 10 bases between. The CDR3 has 14 residues. Here the CDR3 DNA reads TGTGCCAGCAGTTTATTGGCGGGACGCGGGGAGCTGTTTTTT. Amino acid sequence: CASSLLAGRGELFF.

The V and J genes are TRBV7-8 and TRBJ1-3, with D perhaps TRBD1 (5 bases). V was cut by 3 bases and J by 2 bases, with 14 bases left in between. CDR1 SGHVS and CDR2 FQNEAQ come from the germline V gene. There are 16 residues in the CDR3. The CDR3 is CASSFSGGFTGNTIYF. CDR3 coding DNA: TGTGCCAGCAGCTTCAGTGGGGGGTTCACTGGAAACACCATATATTTT. Drawing the rest from reference TRBV7-8 and TRBJ1-3, the complete variable domain is GAGVSQSPRYKVAKRGQDVALRCDPISGHVSLFWYQQALGQGPEFLTYFQNEAQLDKSGLPSDRFFAERPEGSVSTLKIQRTQQEDSAVYLCASSFSGGFTGNTIYFGEGSWLTVV.

V gene TRBV28 combines with J gene TRBJ2-7, with D possibly TRBD2 on 5 matching bases. Germline CDR1 is MDHEN and CDR2 is SYDVKM. The CDR3 loop spans 14 amino acids. V shed 5 bases and J shed 3 bases, with 14 bases lying between them. Written as DNA, the CDR3 is TGTGCCAGCAGTCCCTTAGGGAGCGTCTACGAGCAGTACTTC. Protein sequence: CASSPLGSVYEQYF.

The rearrangement links TRBV14 to TRBJ1-2; D is ambiguous. The CDR3 runs to 13 residues. The V gene's germline CDR1 is SGHDN and CDR2 FVKESK. Trimming cost V 1 base and J 8 bases, with 11 bases left between them. CDR3 in DNA: TGTGCCAGCAGCCAAGGGATGGGAGGAGGCTACACCTTC. Encoded protein: CASSQGMGGGYTF.

The J gene is TRBJ2-7, the V gene TRBV6-1; maybe TRBD1 (6 bases). Germline V gene data show CDR1 as MNHNS and CDR2 as SASEGT. There are 15 residues in the CDR3. With 4 bases removed from V and 1 base from J, the gap between germline ends came to 14 bases. CDR3 in amino acids: CASSGSGRGSYEQYF. In nucleotides, the CDR3 is TGTGCCAGCAGTGGGTCAGGCAGGGGATCCTACGAGCAGTACTTC.

The chain has TRBV10-3 and TRBJ2-7; D uncertain. V was trimmed by 2 bases and J by 2 bases, leaving 7 bases between them. Per germline, CDR1 ENHRY and CDR2 SYGVKD. The CDR3 has 13 residues. For the CDR3, the DNA is TGTGCCATCAGTGAGACAGCCACCTACGAGCAGTACTTC. Translating gives CAISETATYEQYF.

CDR3 bases: TGCGCCAGCAGCTTGTTTGGAGCGGAGCAGTTCTTC. It specifies CASSLFGAEQFF. The J gene is TRBJ2-1, the V gene TRBV5-1, with unresolved D. Germline CDR1 SGHRS, CDR2 YFSETQ. V was shortened by 1 base and J by 10 bases, with 9 bases between the two germline ends. The CDR3 has 12 residues.

This clone was detected only once. This chain joins TRBV6-5 and TRBJ2-1; 8 nucleotides align to TRBD1. J gave up 4 bases and V 0 bases, and 2 bases lay outside the gene matches. The CDR3 runs 15 residues. CDR1 is MNHEY and CDR2 is SVGAGI in the germline V gene. As DNA, the CDR3 is TGTGCCAGCAGTTACTCGGGGACAGGTTACAATGAGCAGTTCTTC. Residues: CASSYSGTGYNEQFF.

The chain employs TRBV28 and TRBJ1-5, with TRBD1 as a possible D gene (5 bases). CDR1 and CDR2 from the germline V gene are MDHEN and SYDVKM. The V gene lost 5 bases and the J gene lost 0 bases, with 11 bases spanning the gap. The CDR3 runs to 15 residues. CDR3 coding DNA: TGTGCCAGCAGTCGGGGAGGGGATAGCAATCAGCCCCAGCATTTT. Encoded protein: CASSRGGDSNQPQHF.

The sample holds one count of this clone. This chain connects TRBV9 to TRBJ2-2, with D maybe TRBD1 (6 bases). The germline CDR1 and CDR2 sequences are SGDLS and YYNGEE. The CDR3 sequence is 16 residues long. The V gene lost 0 bases and the J gene lost 5 bases, with 14 bases spanning the gap. The CDR3 protein is CASSVGPDSHTGELFF. The CDR3 DNA follows: TGTGCCAGCAGCGTAGGGCCGGACAGCCATACCGGGGAGCTGTTTTTT.

This sequence joins TRBV29-1 and TRBJ2-7; D remains ambiguous. The length of the CDR3 is 12 residues. Per germline, CDR1 SQVTM and CDR2 ANQGSEA. Trimming shortened V by 5 bases and J by 1 base, and 9 bases separated the two germline ends. CDR3 sequence: CSVSWSSYEQYF. The CDR3 DNA reads TGCAGCGTTTCGTGGAGTTCCTACGAGCAGTACTTC.

This rearrangement joins TRBV29-1 to TRBJ2-5, with D tentatively TRBD1 (6 bases). The CDR3 has 14 amino acids. The V end was cut by 0 bases, the J end by 2 bases, with 10 bases between. Germline-derived CDR1 and CDR2 are SQVTM and ANQGSEA. The CDR3 loop is CSVEERQAQETQYF. The CDR3 nucleotides are TGCAGCGTTGAAGAGCGACAGGCTCAAGAGACCCAGTACTTC.

The chain joins TRBV12-5 to TRBJ2-3, with a weak D call TRBD2 (6 bases). V was shortened by 0 bases and J by 1 base, with 8 bases between the two germline ends. Per the germline V gene, CDR1 is LGHNT and CDR2 is FRNRAP. The CDR3 runs to 15 residues. The chain's CDR3 is CASGLVASGTDTQYF. CDR3 coding DNA: TGTGCTAGTGGTTTGGTGGCTAGCGGCACAGATACGCAGTATTTT. The variable domain in full, completed from reference TRBV12-5 and TRBJ2-3, reads DARVTQTPRHKVTEMGQEVTMRCQPILGHNTVFWYRQTMMQGLELLAYFRNRAPLDDSGMPKDRFSAEMPDATLATLKIQPSEPRDSAVYFCASGLVASGTDTQYFGPGTRLTVL.

The chain carries TRBV7-2 and TRBJ1-2; D remains ambiguous. Germline CDR1 SGHTA, CDR2 FQGNSA. Trimming took 5 bases from V and 2 from J, leaving 9 bases between them. The CDR3 loop spans 13 amino acids. CDR3 nucleotides: TGTGCCAGCAGCCTAACAGAGAACTATGGCTACACCTTC. Protein product: CASSLTENYGYTF. Supplemented by reference TRBV7-2 and TRBJ1-2, the full variable domain reads GAGVSQSPSNKVTEKGKDVELRCDPISGHTALYWYRQSLGQGLEFLIYFQGNSAPDKSGLPSDRFSAERTGGSVSTLTIQRTQQEDSAVYLCASSLTENYGYTFGSGTRLTVV.

V usage is TRBV7-9 and J usage is TRBJ2-2; the D gene is possibly TRBD2 (5 bases). CDR3 length: 16 residues. Trimming left V 5 bases short and J 1 base short, with 14 bases between. CDR1 SEHNR and CDR2 FQNEAQ come from the germline V gene (reference sequence). CDR3 amino acids: CASSPPGFLNTGELFF. The CDR3 bases are TGTGCCAGCAGCCCTCCGGGGTTCCTGAACACCGGGGAGCTGTTTTTT.

DNA for the CDR3: TGTGCCAGCAGCTTAACCCGGGAGAAACCCCACGAGCAGTACTTC. Translated: CASSLTREKPHEQYF. The chain has TRBV7-8 and TRBJ2-7; D might be TRBD2 (6 bases). The CDR3 covers 15 residues. CDR1 and CDR2 (germline): SGHVS, FQNEAQ. V was trimmed by 2 bases and J by 5 bases, leaving 16 bases between them.

This clone was found once. The chain joins TRBV10-1 to TRBJ2-2; D is ambiguous. The CDR3 length is 13 residues. CDR1 is WNHNN, CDR2 SYGVQD, per germline (reference sequence). V was shortened by 3 bases and J by 3 bases, with 5 bases between the two germline ends. The CDR3 sequence is CASSDRYTGELFF. CDR3 nucleotides: TGCGCCAGCAGTGATCGGTACACCGGGGAGCTGTTTTTT.

J is TRBJ2-1 and V is TRBV10-2; 11 bases match TRBD2. CDR3 length: 15 residues. The V and J ends lost 6 bases and 8 bases, in that order; junction bases with no gene match: 9. From germline, CDR1 is WSHSY and CDR2 SAAADI. The CDR3 here is CASSVLAGVYDEQFF. CDR3 nucleotides: TGCGCCAGCAGCGTACTAGCGGGAGTCTATGATGAGCAGTTCTTC.

In its sample, this clone was seen once. The rearrangement joins TRBV9 to TRBJ2-3; 12 bases agree with TRBD2. Germline CDR1 SGDLS, CDR2 YYNGEE. The CDR3 is 17 amino acids. The V and J ends lost 0 bases and 0 bases, in that order; junction bases with no gene match: 2. CDR3 sequence (DNA): TGTGCCAGCAGCGTAGGGCTAGCGGGGGGGAGCACAGATACGCAGTATTTT. Translation gives CASSVGLAGGSTDTQYF.

Comment on this clone: A junction end diverges from the germline sequence, so it may reflect a read error. The chain combines TRBV7-7 with TRBJ2-2; 8 bases fit TRBD1. The CDR3 spans 16 residues. CDR1 and CDR2 (germline): SSHAT, FNYEAQ (reference sequence). The CDR3 loop is CASSLSAGGYTGELFF. The DNA for the CDR3 is TGTGCTAGCAGCTTATCGGCAGGGGGCTACACCGGGGAGCTGTTTTTT. Supplemented by reference TRBV7-7 and TRBJ2-2, the full variable domain reads GAGVSQSPRYKVTKRGQDVTLRCDPISSHATLYWYQQALGQGPEFLTYFNYEAQPDKSGLPSDRFSAERPEGSISTLTIQRTEQRDSAMYRCASSLSAGGYTGELFFGEGSRLTVL.

This chain connects TRBV19 to TRBJ1-5, with TRBD1 as a possible D gene (6 bases). Germline lookup yields CDR1 LNHDA and CDR2 SQIVND (reference sequence). V was clipped by 7 bases and J by 9 bases, with 19 bases between them. The CDR3 has 14 residues. The CDR3 bases are TGTGCCAGTACCCCACAGGGAAAAACGCTGCCCCAGCATTTT. Encoded protein: CASTPQGKTLPQHF.